The rows below give T cell receptor beta chains drawn from one sample of a study of blood T cell repertoires in COVID-19. The method was immunoSEQ multiplex PCR; TCRdb's version includes in-frame clones alone and lacks a portion of them. The data contain fewer than 650,000 clones, around nine tenths of them singletons. Input material: peripheral blood. The receptors originated from a woman between 45 and 60 years old with COVID-19, enrolled during active disease. Each CDR3 is given with its conserved first and last residue. Fields, in order: V gene, J gene, clone size, D gene, CDR3 DNA, CDR3 protein. A D gene is named only where the DNA matches it firmly. Size is omitted from some rows. Given values are once, few, many or a class for expanded clones.

TRBV29-1	TRBJ1-4	.	TRBD1	TGCAGCGTTGAAGAAAACCGGGACAGAGAAAAACTGTTTTTT	CSVEENRDREKLFF
TRBV4-1	TRBJ1-1	.	.	TGCGCCAGCAGCCAAGAGCCATTAGGCGGGAACACTGAAGCTTTCTTT	CASSQEPLGGNTEAFF
TRBV7-2	TRBJ2-3	.	.	TGTGCCAGCAGCCGTTTGCGCAGGGATACGCAGTATTTT	CASSRLRRDTQYF
TRBV27	TRBJ1-6	few	.	TGTGCCACCCGGACAGTCCCCAGCTCCTATAATTCACCCCTCCACTTT	CATRTVPSSYNSPLHF
TRBV5-1	TRBJ2-2	.	TRBD1	TGCGCCAGCAGCCCGCGACAGGGGGCGGACCGGGAGCTGTTTTTT	CASSPRQGADRELFF
TRBV5-4	TRBJ1-1	.	.	TGTGCCAGCAGCCCGGGAGTTTACACTGAAGCTTTCTTT	CASSPGVYTEAFF
TRBV28	TRBJ1-3	.	.	TGTGCCTCCAAGGACAGACGCTCTGGAAACACCATATATTTT	CASKDRRSGNTIYF
TRBV9	TRBJ1-3	.	.	TGTGCCAGCCGAGGGGGGGCAGGAAACACCATATATTTT	CASRGGAGNTIYF
TRBV5-6	TRBJ1-2	.	TRBD1	TGTGCCAGCAGCTTCCCAGGACAGGGAAACTATGGCTACACCTTC	CASSFPGQGNYGYTF
TRBV6-5	TRBJ1-2	.	TRBD1	TGTGCCAGCAGTTACTCGAAGGGACAGGGGGAAGGCTACACCTTC	CASSYSKGQGEGYTF
TRBV6-5	TRBJ2-7	.	.	TGTGCCAGCAGTTCGACTATTTACGAGCAGTACTTC	CASSSTIYEQYF
TRBV12-3/TRBV12-4	TRBJ1-2	.	.	TGTGCCAGCAGTTTATCAGGTTTTGGCTACACCTTC	CASSLSGFGYTF
TRBV28	TRBJ1-1	.	TRBD1	TGTGCCAGCAGTTCCTACAGGGGGCAAGCTTTCTTT	CASSSYRGQAFF
TRBV5-1	TRBJ2-7	.	TRBD1	TGCGCCAGCTGGGGGACAGGGGCCTACGAGCAGTACTTC	CASWGTGAYEQYF
TRBV27	TRBJ2-2	.	.	TGTGCCAGCAGCGCGCTCGGGGCCGGGGAGCTGTTTTTT	CASSALGAGELFF
TRBV25-1	TRBJ2-7	.	TRBD1	TGTGCCAGCAGTGAATGGCCGCGGACAGGGGGCTCCTACGAGCAGTACTTC	CASSEWPRTGGSYEQYF
TRBV5-1	TRBJ1-1	.	.	TGCGCCAGCAGCGGCAGGGGACGGGACACTGAAGCTTTCTTT	CASSGRGRDTEAFF
TRBV5-4	TRBJ2-5	.	.	TGTGCCAGCAGCTTGAGGTCCCCGGGACAATTCGTGACCCAGTACTTC	CASSLRSPGQFVTQYF
TRBV24-1	TRBJ2-1	.	TRBD2	TGTGCCACCAGTGATTTAAACGGGGGGGAGAATGAGCAGTTCTTC	CATSDLNGGENEQFF
TRBV12-5	TRBJ2-1	once	TRBD2	TGTGCTAGTGGCAGTCGGGGTAGCGGGGAATCCTACAATGAGCAGTTCTTC	CASGSRGSGESYNEQFF
TRBV18	TRBJ2-5	.	.	TGTGCCAGCTCACCACCGAGCTTACAGGGCCCAGAGACCCAGTACTTC	CASSPPSLQGPETQYF
TRBV3-1/TRBV3-2	TRBJ2-2	.	.	TGTGCCAGCGCCCAGGGATCCGGGGAGCTGTTTTTT	CASAQGSGELFF
TRBV27	TRBJ2-5	.	.	TGTGCCAGCAGTTCCCCACTTGCGGAGACCCAGTACTTC	CASSSPLAETQYF
TRBV24-1	TRBJ2-1	few	.	TGTGCCACCAGTGATTGGGCAGCCGCTAACAATGAGCAGTTCTTC	CATSDWAAANNEQFF
TRBV5-6	TRBJ2-1	.	TRBD1	TGTGCCAGCAGCTTCACAGGGGGCTCCTACAATGAGCAGTTCTTC	CASSFTGGSYNEQFF
TRBV5-4	TRBJ1-4	.	TRBD1	TGTGCCAGCAGCGAGGACAGGGCGGGAACTAATGAAAAACTGTTTTTT	CASSEDRAGTNEKLFF
TRBV3-1/TRBV3-2	TRBJ2-1	few	.	TGTGCCAGCAGCCACGGGGGTGATGAGCAGTTCTTC	CASSHGGDEQFF
TRBV6-5	TRBJ2-1	.	.	TGTGCCAGCAGGCAAGGGGCCGCACGTGAGCAGTTCTTC	CASRQGAAREQFF
TRBV19	TRBJ1-2	.	TRBD1	TGTGCCAGTAGTATCGAGGACAGGTTTAATGGCTACACCTTC	CASSIEDRFNGYTF
TRBV11-2	TRBJ2-7	.	TRBD2	TGTGCCAGCAGCTTGGGACTAGGTTTCGCCGAGCAGTACTTC	CASSLGLGFAEQYF
TRBV4-1	TRBJ1-2	few	TRBD1	TGCGCCAGCAGCCAAGCCCCCGGGACAGGGGATTTATCATGGGGCTACACCTTC	CASSQAPGTGDLSWGYTF
TRBV27	TRBJ1-4	.	.	TGTGCCAGCGGGGCGCTGAATGAAAAACTGTTTTTT	CASGALNEKLFF
TRBV19	TRBJ2-6	.	.	TGTGCCAGTAGTACCTGGACAGCCAGAGCCCCCTCTGGGGCCAACGTCCTGACTTTC	CASSTWTARAPSGANVLTF
TRBV19	TRBJ2-7	.	.	TGTGCCAGTAGTCCCTCGGTGGGTAGGGGGACCTACGAGCAGTACTTC	CASSPSVGRGTYEQYF